This TCR beta chain was sequenced during a study of blood T cell repertoires in COVID-19. Study-wide context: Researchers got acute and convalescent COVID-19 samples from the United States, Italy and Spain. Sample material is recorded as cDNA or gDNA derived from T cells, B-cell-depleted T cells, or PBMCs.

Sequencing was performed with immunoSEQ multiplex PCR; in TCRdb, only in-frame clones are kept and a portion is missing. This table holds approximately 50,000 clones, roughly 85% found once. CDR1 and CDR2 (germline): KGHSH, LQKENI. The CDR3 is made up of 13 amino acids. V was shortened by 5 bases and J by 3 bases, with 10 bases between the two germline ends. The sequence was obtained from a human donor in a cohort sampled during active COVID-19. The sequenced material came from peripheral blood. V usage is TRBV18 and J usage is TRBJ1-2, with D perhaps TRBD1 (5 bases). The CDR3 nucleotides are TGTGCCAGCTCAACACAGGAGTACTATGGCTACACCTTC. It yields the protein CASSTQEYYGYTF.